This T cell receptor (beta chain) is drawn from a study of identical twins. Study results and limitations: Invariant populations such as MAIT and iNKT cells could partly muddle zero-insertion analyses. Conclusions were based on cross-sectional statistical analysis, without following the same donors.

TCRdb re-analysed the 5' RACE reads in MiXCR, keeping a single row per CDR3 protein. The data contain 1.5 million to 2 million distinct CDR3 sequences, roughly a third of them singletons. Details on this clonotype: Its specificity is not known.

The donor group consisted entirely of healthy Caucasians. Germline V CDR1 and CDR2: MNHEY, SMNVEV (reference sequence). V was cut by 5 bases and J by 4 bases, with 11 bases left in between. The CDR3 length is 13 residues. The TCR comes from a newborn girl in good health. The chain has TRBV27 and TRBJ1-1, with a possible D match to TRBD1 (5 bases). Sequencing was carried out using cord blood. The CDR3 spells CASSTPRGTEAFF. In nucleotides, the CDR3 is TGTGCCAGCAGTACGCCGAGGGGCACTGAAGCTTTCTTT.